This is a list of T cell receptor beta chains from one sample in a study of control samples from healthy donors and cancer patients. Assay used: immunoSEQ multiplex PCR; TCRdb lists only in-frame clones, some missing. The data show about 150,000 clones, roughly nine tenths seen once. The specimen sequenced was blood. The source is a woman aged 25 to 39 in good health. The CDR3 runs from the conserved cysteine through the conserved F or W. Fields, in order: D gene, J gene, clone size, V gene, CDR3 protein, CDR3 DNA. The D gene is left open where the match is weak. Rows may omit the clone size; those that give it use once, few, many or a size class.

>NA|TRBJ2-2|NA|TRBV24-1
CATSGGQGNTGELFF
TGTGCCACCAGTGGTGGCCAGGGGAACACCGGGGAGCTGTTTTTT
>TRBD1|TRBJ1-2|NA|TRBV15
CATSGPGQVYGYTF
TGTGCCACCAGCGGACCGGGACAGGTTTATGGCTACACCTTC
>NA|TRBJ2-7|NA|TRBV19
CASSIRRAVSSYEQYF
TGTGCCAGTAGTATAAGGCGAGCGGTTAGCTCCTACGAGCAGTACTTC
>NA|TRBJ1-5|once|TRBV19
CASSFGGSSNQPQHF
TGTGCCAGTAGTTTCGGGGGCAGCTCCAATCAGCCCCAGCATTTT
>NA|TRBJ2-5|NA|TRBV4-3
CASSQWYQETQYF
TGCGCCAGCAGCCAATGGTACCAGGAGACCCAGTACTTC
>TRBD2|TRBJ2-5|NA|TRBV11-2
CASSLELAGGLETQYF
TGTGCCAGCAGCTTAGAACTAGCGGGAGGTTTAGAGACCCAGTACTTC
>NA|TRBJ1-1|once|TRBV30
CAWSVAHRVNTEAFF
TGTGCCTGGAGTGTCGCACACAGGGTGAACACTGAAGCTTTCTTT
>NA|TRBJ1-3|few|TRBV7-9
CASSLVTSGNTIYF
TGTGCCAGCAGCTTAGTAACCTCTGGAAACACCATATATTTT
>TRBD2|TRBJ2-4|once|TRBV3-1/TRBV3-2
CASSQGGVAIQYF
TGTGCCAGCAGCCAGGGGGGGGTTGCCATTCAGTACTTC
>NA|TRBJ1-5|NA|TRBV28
CASSASYVWAQHF
TGTGCCAGCAGCGCCTCCTATGTTTGGGCCCAGCATTTT
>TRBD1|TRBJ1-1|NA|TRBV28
CATNRGDWNTEAFF
TGTGCCACCAACAGGGGGGACTGGAACACTGAAGCTTTCTTT
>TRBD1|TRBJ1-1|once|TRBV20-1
CSAPTGKAFF
TGCAGTGCCCCGACAGGGAAAGCTTTCTTT
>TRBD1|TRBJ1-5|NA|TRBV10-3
CAIKGTELNQPQHF
TGTGCCATCAAAGGGACAGAACTCAATCAGCCCCAGCATTTT
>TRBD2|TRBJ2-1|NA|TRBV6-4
CASSDSSGSYNEQFF
TGTGCCAGCAGTGACTCTAGCGGGAGTTACAATGAGCAGTTCTTC
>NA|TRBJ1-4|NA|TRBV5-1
CASSLEGVRDEKLFF
TGCGCCAGCAGCTTGGAGGGAGTACGAGACGAAAAACTGTTTTTT
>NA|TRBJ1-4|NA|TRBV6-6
CASSYGVNEKLFF
TGTGCCAGCAGTTACGGAGTTAATGAAAAACTGTTTTTT
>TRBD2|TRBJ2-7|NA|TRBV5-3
CARSFGTSGRYEQYF
TGTGCCAGAAGCTTCGGGACTAGCGGGAGATACGAGCAGTACTTC
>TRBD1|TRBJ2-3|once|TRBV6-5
CASSPDRPDTQYF
TGTGCCAGCAGCCCGGACAGGCCAGATACGCAGTATTTT
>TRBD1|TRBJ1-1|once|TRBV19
CASSPRQGAHTEAFF
TGTGCCAGTAGTCCTCGACAGGGGGCCCACACTGAAGCTTTCTTT
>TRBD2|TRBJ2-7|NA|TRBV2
CASRRAGGVNQQYF
TGTGCCAGCAGGCGAGCGGGGGGGGTAAATCAGCAGTACTTC
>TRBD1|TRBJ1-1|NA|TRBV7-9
CASSLVETGDTEAFF
TGTGCCAGCAGCTTAGTGGAGACAGGGGACACTGAAGCTTTCTTT
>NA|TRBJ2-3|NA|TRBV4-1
CASSQGQFTDTQYF
TGCGCCAGCAGCCAAGGACAGTTCACAGATACGCAGTATTTT